The clone carrying this T cell receptor beta chain was counted many times. Its antigen is not known. This entry comes from a study of T cell repertoires in cytomegalovirus infection. Study-wide context: It was the public TCR beta signatures that indicated both CMV infection and matching HLA type. Points from the study as a whole: Ex vivo responses were dominated by HLA-C-restricted CMV-specific TCR beta clonotypes. Summed frequency of public TCR beta families distinguished CMV carriers with the relevant HLA.

V gave up 4 bases and J gave up 2 bases; unmatched junction bases: 5. The length of the CDR3 is 15 residues. The germline gives CDR1 SGHVS, CDR2 FQNEAQ. Each CDR3 protein gets one entry after TCRdb re-called the reads with MiXCR. The sample includes about 98,000 distinct CDR3 sequences, approximately 15% seen only once; the top ten take over 8%. The sequencing input was PBMCs. This chain links TRBV7-8 with TRBJ1-3; 7 bases align to TRBD1. The TCR comes from a human donor in good health (CMV status not recorded). Some clones in this sample may be carry-over from other donors' samples. The CDR3 region has the DNA TGTGCCAGCAGCTCGACAGGGAGCCCTGGAAACACCATATATTTT. The encoded protein is CASSSTGSPGNTIYF.